This TCR beta chain was captured by sequencing in a study of Ad26.COV2.S vaccination and SARS-CoV-2 variants. TCRdb's copy holds only in-frame clones and misses some; the assay was immunoSEQ multiplex PCR. The sample includes about 440,000 clones, less than 95% seen only once; the top ten take roughly 4%. Treatment reported: some 20 received Ad26.COV2.S at low or high dose, single or two shots; roughly five received placebo; per-sample allocation not given. Samples came from day 63 after the first vaccine or placebo injection. V was cut by 7 bases and J by 2 bases, with 17 bases left in between. Per the germline V gene, CDR1 is MDHEN and CDR2 is SYDVKM. The CDR3 covers 15 residues.

The chain recombines TRBV28 with TRBJ1-2, with TRBD1 as a possible D gene (5 bases). This TCR was recovered from a person aged 18-60 years who received the Ad26.COV2.S COVID-19 vaccine or a placebo. This sample comprised peripheral blood, obtained in a trial of Ad26.COV2.S vaccine versus placebo. As DNA, the CDR3 is TGTGCCAGCAACGGGGAAGGGGCTAAAAACTATGGCTACACCTTC. Translation gives CASNGEGAKNYGYTF.